These T cell receptor beta chains were read from a single sample in a study of blood T cell repertoires in COVID-19. Profiled with immunoSEQ multiplex PCR; TCRdb holds only in-frame clones, not every one. The sample lists 140,000 to 150,000 clones; 75% to 85% were seen once. What was sequenced was peripheral blood. These receptors all come from a man in his 70s who had recovered from COVID-19. Both conserved end residues are part of each CDR3. A D gene is named only where the DNA matches it firmly. Clone sizes are given selectively: once, few, many, or a class where the clone is expanded.

J: TRBJ2-3
D: TRBD1
size: .
V: TRBV7-3
DNA: TGTGCCAGCAGCTTGACAGGGGGCACAGATACGCAGTATTTT
CDR3: CASSLTGGTDTQYF

J: TRBJ2-7
D: .
size: few
V: TRBV5-1
DNA: TGCGCCAGCAGCTTGAGCGAACCTGGGTACGAGCAGTACTTC
CDR3: CASSLSEPGYEQYF

J: TRBJ2-2
D: TRBD2
size: once
V: TRBV5-1
DNA: TGCGCCAGCAGCTGGACTAGCGGGGACACCGGGGAGCTGTTTTTT
CDR3: CASSWTSGDTGELFF

J: TRBJ1-5
D: .
size: .
V: TRBV4-1
DNA: TGCGCCAGCAGCCAAGATGCTACGGATCAGCCCCAGCATTTT
CDR3: CASSQDATDQPQHF

J: TRBJ1-1
D: .
size: .
V: TRBV7-2
DNA: TGTGCCAGCAGCTTAGGCCAGATAACCACTGAAGCTTTCTTT
CDR3: CASSLGQITTEAFF

J: TRBJ1-1
D: .
size: .
V: TRBV10-2
DNA: TGCGCCAGCAGCCCCCCAAACACTGAAGCTTTCTTT
CDR3: CASSPPNTEAFF

J: TRBJ1-2
D: .
size: .
V: TRBV27
DNA: TGTGCCAGCAGCAAAGGACTGCCCGTTGTCTATGGCTACACCTTC
CDR3: CASSKGLPVVYGYTF

J: TRBJ2-7
D: .
size: .
V: TRBV7-9
DNA: TGTGCCAGCAGCCCGACTAGTACGAACGAGCAGTACTTC
CDR3: CASSPTSTNEQYF

J: TRBJ1-5
D: .
size: .
V: TRBV5-6
DNA: TGTGCCAGCAGCTTCGGGGGTAGCAATCAGCCCCAGCATTTT
CDR3: CASSFGGSNQPQHF

J: TRBJ1-5
D: .
size: few
V: TRBV6-6
DNA: TGTGCCAGCAGTTCTCAGGGAGGGTCGGGTCAGCCCCAGCATTTT
CDR3: CASSSQGGSGQPQHF

J: TRBJ2-3
D: TRBD2
size: .
V: TRBV4-3
DNA: TGCGCCAGCAGCCAAGATTCGCTAGCGGGAGGGCCAGATACGCAGTATTTT
CDR3: CASSQDSLAGGPDTQYF

J: TRBJ2-7
D: TRBD2
size: few
V: TRBV7-9
DNA: TGTGCCAGCAGCCTAGCGGGGAGCTCCTACGAGCAGTACTTC
CDR3: CASSLAGSSYEQYF

J: TRBJ2-1
D: TRBD2
size: .
V: TRBV6-2/TRBV6-3
DNA: TGTGCCAGCAGCAGAGGACTAGCGGGTATGTTCTTC
CDR3: CASSRGLAGMFF

J: TRBJ1-4
D: .
size: many
V: TRBV30
DNA: TGTGCCTGGGGACCAGGGTTCGGGAGCGAAAAACTGTTTTTT
CDR3: CAWGPGFGSEKLFF

J: TRBJ1-3
D: .
size: .
V: TRBV18
DNA: TGTGCCAGCTCCCCCGGGGCTGGAAACACCATATATTTT
CDR3: CASSPGAGNTIYF

J: TRBJ2-1
D: TRBD2
size: .
V: TRBV12-5
DNA: TGTGCTAGTTTCGGGACTAGCGGGAGCAATGAGCAGTTCTTC
CDR3: CASFGTSGSNEQFF

J: TRBJ2-7
D: .
size: .
V: TRBV12-3/TRBV12-4
DNA: TGTGCCAGCAGTTCAGGGACTTCTTACGAGCAGTACTTC
CDR3: CASSSGTSYEQYF

J: TRBJ2-1
D: TRBD1
size: .
V: TRBV29-1
DNA: TGCAGCGTTGAAGATCGGAACAGGGGCAATGAGCAGTTCTTC
CDR3: CSVEDRNRGNEQFF

J: TRBJ1-4
D: .
size: .
V: TRBV25-1
DNA: TGTGCCAGCAGTGTATTTGAAAAACTGTTTTTT
CDR3: CASSVFEKLFF

J: TRBJ2-2
D: .
size: few
V: TRBV15
DNA: TGTGCCACCAGCAGAGATGAGACCGGGGAGCTGTTTTTT
CDR3: CATSRDETGELFF

J: TRBJ1-1
D: .
size: once
V: TRBV19
DNA: TGTGCCAGTAGTATAGATTACATCGAAGCTTTCTTT
CDR3: CASSIDYIEAFF

J: TRBJ1-2
D: .
size: medium-sized
V: TRBV29-1
DNA: TGCAGCGTGGACAAACAGATGGGTGGCTACACCTTC
CDR3: CSVDKQMGGYTF

J: TRBJ2-7
D: .
size: few
V: TRBV6-5
DNA: TGTGCCAGCAGCTCTCAGCGGGTTGGCTCCTACGAGCAGTACTTC
CDR3: CASSSQRVGSYEQYF

J: TRBJ2-7
D: TRBD2
size: .
V: TRBV18
DNA: TGTGCCAGCTCCCCAATGGGACTAGCCGATCGGGAGCAGTACTTC
CDR3: CASSPMGLADREQYF

J: TRBJ2-1
D: TRBD2
size: once
V: TRBV24-1
DNA: TGTGCCACCAGTCCTTCCGGGACTAGCGTCAACAATGAGCAGTTCTTC
CDR3: CATSPSGTSVNNEQFF

J: TRBJ1-4
D: .
size: .
V: TRBV5-6
DNA: TGTGCCAGCAGCTTCGGCGGGGTCCTTAATGAAAAACTGTTTTTT
CDR3: CASSFGGVLNEKLFF

J: TRBJ2-3
D: TRBD1
size: .
V: TRBV7-2
DNA: TGTGCCAGCAGCTTAACGAGCACAGGGGGCACGCAGTATTTT
CDR3: CASSLTSTGGTQYF

J: TRBJ2-2
D: TRBD1
size: .
V: TRBV10-3
DNA: TGTGCCACTGCGAGGGGACAGGGGACCGGGGAGCTGTTTTTT
CDR3: CATARGQGTGELFF

J: TRBJ2-7
D: .
size: .
V: TRBV10-2
DNA: TGCGCCAGCGGAAGGGCAGGGAACTCCTACGAGCAGTACTTC
CDR3: CASGRAGNSYEQYF

J: TRBJ2-1
D: .
size: many
V: TRBV7-9
DNA: TGTGCCAGCAGCTTAGCGCAGGCAGGGGACAATGAGCAGTTCTTC
CDR3: CASSLAQAGDNEQFF

J: TRBJ1-1
D: .
size: few
V: TRBV30
DNA: TGTGCCTGGAGGGCCGGGTCCATAGCTTTCTTT
CDR3: CAWRAGSIAFF

J: TRBJ2-7
D: TRBD1
size: .
V: TRBV6-5
DNA: TGTGCCAGCAGCCTCCGGACAGGGTCCGTGTACGAGCAGTACTTC
CDR3: CASSLRTGSVYEQYF

J: TRBJ2-1
D: .
size: .
V: TRBV5-1
DNA: TGCGCCAGCAGCTTGCCGGGACTCTACAATGAGCAGTTCTTC
CDR3: CASSLPGLYNEQFF

J: TRBJ1-5
D: .
size: .
V: TRBV6-5
DNA: TGTGCCAGCAGTTACCGGCAGGATCAGCCCCAGCATTTT
CDR3: CASSYRQDQPQHF

J: TRBJ1-1
D: TRBD1
size: once
V: TRBV2
DNA: TGTGCCAGCAGTACGGTCAGGGGGTTCGCTGAAGCTTTCTTT
CDR3: CASSTVRGFAEAFF

J: TRBJ1-5
D: .
size: .
V: TRBV7-2
DNA: TGTGCCAGCAGCTTATTTCGGGCCGGACAGAGCAATCAGCCCCAGCATTTT
CDR3: CASSLFRAGQSNQPQHF